The TCR beta chain described here comes from a study of blood T cells in healthy people across ages. The study's findings and limits: Diversity of TCR beta per million T cells declined in a roughly linear way with age.

With regard to this clonotype: Its antigen remains unknown.

Trimming pared 1 base from V and 4 bases from J, leaving 14 bases between. This CDR3 region has 15 residues. The V gene's germline CDR1 is LNHNV and CDR2 YYDKDF (reference sequence). Each of the donors had about 9.9 milliliters of peripheral blood drawn into EDTA-treated Vacutainer tubes. A minimum of 5 micrograms of total RNA was extracted per sample. The use of a sample-barcoded 5' primer and a J-beta primer mix characterized a second PCR of about 7 to 12 cycles. A single record per CDR3 protein comes from TCRdb applying MiXCR to the 5' RACE reads. The sample lists 1 million or so distinct CDR3 sequences, 20% to 25% occurring once. These records were also assigned to another study, of T cells of mothers and their children. That paper notes: It was found that thymic selection shapes TCR recombination output similarly in related and unrelated pairs.

The chain has TRBV15 and TRBJ2-7; D is unresolved. The sequence was obtained from a girl aged 2 to 10 in good health. The sample consisted of blood. The CDR3 spells CATSRVNSGGYEQYF. The CDR3 DNA is TGTGCCACCAGCAGAGTGAATTCGGGTGGGTACGAGCAGTACTTC.